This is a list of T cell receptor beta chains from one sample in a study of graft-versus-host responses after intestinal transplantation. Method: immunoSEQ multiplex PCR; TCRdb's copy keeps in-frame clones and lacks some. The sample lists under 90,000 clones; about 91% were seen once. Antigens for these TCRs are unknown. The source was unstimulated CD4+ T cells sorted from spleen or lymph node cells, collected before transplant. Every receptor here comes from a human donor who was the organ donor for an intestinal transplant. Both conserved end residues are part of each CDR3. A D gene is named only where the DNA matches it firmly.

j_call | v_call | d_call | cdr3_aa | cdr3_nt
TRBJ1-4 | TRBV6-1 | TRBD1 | CASSEFDRVGKLFF | TGTGCCAGCAGTGAATTCGACAGGGTGGGAAAACTGTTTTTT
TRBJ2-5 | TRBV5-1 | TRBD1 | CASSLLTGVETQYF | TGCGCCAGCAGCTTGCTGACAGGGGTAGAGACCCAGTACTTC
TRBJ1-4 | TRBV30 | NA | CAWRWARTNEKLFF | TGTGCCTGGAGATGGGCTCGGACTAATGAAAAACTGTTTTTT
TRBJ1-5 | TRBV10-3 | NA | CAISRESDQPQHF | TGTGCCATCAGTAGGGAGAGCGATCAGCCCCAGCATTTT
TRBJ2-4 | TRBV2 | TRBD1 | CASSDLDRAAKNIQYF | TGTGCCAGCAGTGATCTCGACAGGGCGGCCAAAAACATTCAGTACTTC
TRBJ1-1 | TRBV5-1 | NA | CASSLAGANTEAFF | TGCGCCAGCAGCTTGGCAGGGGCGAACACTGAAGCTTTCTTT
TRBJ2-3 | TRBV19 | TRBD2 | CASSIEKTSLTDTQYF | TGTGCCAGTAGTATAGAAAAGACTAGCCTCACAGATACGCAGTATTTT
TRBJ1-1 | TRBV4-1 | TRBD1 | CASSQPDRGSEAFF | TGCGCCAGCAGCCAACCGGACAGGGGGTCTGAAGCTTTCTTT
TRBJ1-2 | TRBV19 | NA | CASSIMGDGYTF | TGTGCCAGTAGTATAATGGGAGATGGCTACACCTTC
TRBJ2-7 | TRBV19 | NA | CASSIEASGFRTTYEQYF | TGTGCCAGTAGTATAGAAGCCTCGGGATTCCGAACGACCTACGAGCAGTACTTC
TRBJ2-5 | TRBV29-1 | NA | CSIYRGSETQYF | TGCAGCATCTACCGGGGGTCTGAGACCCAGTACTTC
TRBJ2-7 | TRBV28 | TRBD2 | CASSAGTRINYEQYF | TGTGCCAGCAGCGCCGGGACTAGGATCAACTACGAGCAGTACTTC
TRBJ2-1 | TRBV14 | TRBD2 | CASSQGSGLAYNEQFF | TGTGCCAGCAGCCAAGGGTCGGGACTAGCTTACAATGAGCAGTTCTTC
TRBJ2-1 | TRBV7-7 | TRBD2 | CASSSGGVEGEQFF | TGTGCTAGCAGCTCGGGGGGGGTTGAGGGTGAGCAGTTCTTC